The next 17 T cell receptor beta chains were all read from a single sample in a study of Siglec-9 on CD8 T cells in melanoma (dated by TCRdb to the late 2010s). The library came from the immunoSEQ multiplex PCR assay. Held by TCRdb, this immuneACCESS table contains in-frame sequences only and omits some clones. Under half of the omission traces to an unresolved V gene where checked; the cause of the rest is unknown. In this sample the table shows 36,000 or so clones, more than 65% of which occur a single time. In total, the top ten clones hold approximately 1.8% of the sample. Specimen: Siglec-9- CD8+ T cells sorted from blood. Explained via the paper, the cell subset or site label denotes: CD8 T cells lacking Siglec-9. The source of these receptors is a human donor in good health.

The CDR3 DNA is TGTGCCAGCAGTTTTTATAGGGTGGGCAATCAGCCCCAGCATTTT. Translation: CASSFYRVGNQPQHF. The V and J genes are TRBV28 and TRBJ1-5; D unresolved. Trimming cost V 3 bases and J 2 bases, with 11 bases left between them. Germline CDR1 reads MDHEN; CDR2 reads SYDVKM. The CDR3 contains 15 residues.

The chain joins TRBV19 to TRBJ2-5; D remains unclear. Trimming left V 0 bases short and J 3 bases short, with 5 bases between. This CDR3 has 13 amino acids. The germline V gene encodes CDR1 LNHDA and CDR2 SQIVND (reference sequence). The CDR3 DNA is TGTGCCAGTAGTATAGATGGAGAAGAGACCCAGTACTTC. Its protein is CASSIDGEETQYF.

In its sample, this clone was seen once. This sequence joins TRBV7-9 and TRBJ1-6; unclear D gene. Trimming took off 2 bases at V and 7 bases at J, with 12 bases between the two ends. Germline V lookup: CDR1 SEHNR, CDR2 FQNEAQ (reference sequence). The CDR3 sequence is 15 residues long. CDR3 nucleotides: TGTGCCAGCAGCTTAACTCTCATGGGGAATTCACCCCTCCACTTT. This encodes CASSLTLMGNSPLHF. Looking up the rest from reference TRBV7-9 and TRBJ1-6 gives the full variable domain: DTGVSQNPRHKITKRGQNVTFRCDPISEHNRLYWYRQTLGQGPEFLTYFQNEAQLEKSRLLSDRFSAERPKGSFSTLEIQRTEQGDSAMYLCASSLTLMGNSPLHFGNGTRLTVT.

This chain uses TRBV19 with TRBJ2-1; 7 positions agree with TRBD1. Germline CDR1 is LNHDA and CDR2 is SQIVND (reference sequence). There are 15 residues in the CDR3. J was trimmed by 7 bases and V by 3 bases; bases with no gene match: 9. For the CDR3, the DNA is TGTGCCAGTAGTATTGGGTCAGGGGGTGGTAATGAGCAGTTCTTC. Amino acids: CASSIGSGGGNEQFF.

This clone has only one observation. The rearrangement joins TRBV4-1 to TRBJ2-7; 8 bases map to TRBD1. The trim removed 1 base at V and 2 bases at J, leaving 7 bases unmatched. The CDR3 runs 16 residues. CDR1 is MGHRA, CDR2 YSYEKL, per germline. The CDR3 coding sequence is TGCGCCAGCAGCCAAGCCCCGGACAGGGACCCCTACGAGCAGTACTTC. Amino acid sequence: CASSQAPDRDPYEQYF.

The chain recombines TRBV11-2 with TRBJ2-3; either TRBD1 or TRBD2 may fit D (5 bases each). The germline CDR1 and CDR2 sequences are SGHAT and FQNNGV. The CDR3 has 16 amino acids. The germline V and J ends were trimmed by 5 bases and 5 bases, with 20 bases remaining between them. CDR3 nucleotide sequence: TGTGCCAGCAGCGCCTCACTCCGGGGCCCGGGAGATACGCAGTATTTT. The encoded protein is CASSASLRGPGDTQYF.

The CDR3 loop reads CASRFSGVTEAFF. The CDR3 DNA is TGTGCCAGCAGGTTCTCAGGGGTGACTGAAGCTTTCTTT. The chain couples TRBV6-6 to TRBJ1-1; D possibly corresponds to TRBD1 (6 bases). Germline loops: CDR1 MNHNY, CDR2 SVGAGI (reference sequence). Trimming removed 6 bases from V and 5 bases from J, with 13 bases in between. The CDR3 loop spans 13 amino acids.

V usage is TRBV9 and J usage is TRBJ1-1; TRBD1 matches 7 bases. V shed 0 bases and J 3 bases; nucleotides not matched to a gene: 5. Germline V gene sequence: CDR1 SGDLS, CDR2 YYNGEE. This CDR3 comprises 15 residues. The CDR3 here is CASSVGAGGDTEAFF. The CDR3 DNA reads TGTGCCAGCAGCGTAGGGGCAGGGGGTGACACTGAAGCTTTCTTT.

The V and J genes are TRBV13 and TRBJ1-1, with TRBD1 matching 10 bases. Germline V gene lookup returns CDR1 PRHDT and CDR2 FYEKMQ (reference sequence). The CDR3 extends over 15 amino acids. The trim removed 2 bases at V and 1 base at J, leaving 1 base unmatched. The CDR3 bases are TGTGCCAGCAGCTTATGGACAGGGGGGAACACTGAAGCTTTCTTT. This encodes CASSLWTGGNTEAFF.

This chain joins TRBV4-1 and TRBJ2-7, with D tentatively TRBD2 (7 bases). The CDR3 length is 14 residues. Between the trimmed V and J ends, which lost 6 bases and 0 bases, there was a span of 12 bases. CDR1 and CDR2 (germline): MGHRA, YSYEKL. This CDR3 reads CASRQGGNSYEQYF. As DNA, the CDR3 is TGCGCCAGCAGACAGGGAGGGAACTCCTACGAGCAGTACTTC.

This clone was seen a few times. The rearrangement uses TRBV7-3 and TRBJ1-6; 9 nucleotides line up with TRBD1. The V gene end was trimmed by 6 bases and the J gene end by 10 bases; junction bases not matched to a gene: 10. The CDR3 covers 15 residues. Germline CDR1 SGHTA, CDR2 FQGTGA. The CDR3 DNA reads TGTGCCAGCAGTCCAACAGGGGGCCAGGGGTCACCCCTCCACTTT. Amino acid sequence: CASSPTGGQGSPLHF.

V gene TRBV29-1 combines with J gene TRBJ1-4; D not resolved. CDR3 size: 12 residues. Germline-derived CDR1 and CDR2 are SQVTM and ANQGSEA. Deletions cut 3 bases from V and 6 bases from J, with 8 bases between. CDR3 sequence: CSVDFEYEKLFF. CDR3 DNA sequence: TGCAGCGTTGATTTTGAGTATGAAAAACTGTTTTTT.

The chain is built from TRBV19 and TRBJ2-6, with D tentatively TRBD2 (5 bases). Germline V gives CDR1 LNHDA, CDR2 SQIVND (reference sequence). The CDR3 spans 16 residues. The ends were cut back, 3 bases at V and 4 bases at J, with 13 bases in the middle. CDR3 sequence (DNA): TGTGCCAGTAGTATCCCATTGAGGGCCGGGGCCAACGTCCTGACTTTC. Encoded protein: CASSIPLRAGANVLTF.

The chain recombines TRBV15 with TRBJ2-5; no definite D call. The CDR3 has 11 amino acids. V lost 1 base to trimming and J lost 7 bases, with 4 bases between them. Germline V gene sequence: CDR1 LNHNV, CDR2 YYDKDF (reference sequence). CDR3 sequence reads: CATSRGGTQYF. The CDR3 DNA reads TGTGCCACCAGCAGAGGTGGGACCCAGTACTTC.

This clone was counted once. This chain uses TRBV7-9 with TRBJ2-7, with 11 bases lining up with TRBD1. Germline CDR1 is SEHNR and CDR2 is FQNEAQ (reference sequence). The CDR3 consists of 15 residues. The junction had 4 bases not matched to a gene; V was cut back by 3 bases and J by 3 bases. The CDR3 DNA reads TGTGCCAGCAGCTTCGAGGGACAGGGGGACTACGAGCAGTACTTC. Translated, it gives CASSFEGQGDYEQYF.

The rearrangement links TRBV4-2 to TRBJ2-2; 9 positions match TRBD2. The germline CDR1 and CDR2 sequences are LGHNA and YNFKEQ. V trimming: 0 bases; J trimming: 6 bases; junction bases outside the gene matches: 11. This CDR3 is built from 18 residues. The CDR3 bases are TGTGCCAGCAGCCAAGATAATCGGCTAGCGGGGCGGGCCGGGGAGCTGTTTTTT. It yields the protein CASSQDNRLAGRAGELFF.

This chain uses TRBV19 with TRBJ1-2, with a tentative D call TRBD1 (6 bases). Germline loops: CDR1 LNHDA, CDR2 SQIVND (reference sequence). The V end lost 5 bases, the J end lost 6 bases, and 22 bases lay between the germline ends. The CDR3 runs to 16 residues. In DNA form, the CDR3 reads TGTGCCAGTAGTGTCCCCCCCTCCCGGGGGCTCGATGGCTACACCTTC. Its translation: CASSVPPSRGLDGYTF.